This record covers a single T cell receptor beta chain. This specimen comes from a study of identical twins. V lost 4 bases to trimming and J lost 1 base, with 17 bases between them. The CDR3 length is 17 residues. CDR1 DFQATT and CDR2 SNEGSKA come from the germline V gene (reference sequence). TCRdb reanalysed the 5' RACE reads using MiXCR and keeps one entry per CDR3 protein. Of roughly 750,000 distinct CDR3 sequences in the sample, about 20% are singletons; the top ten hold approximately 4.3%. The same sample was also studied in work on T cells expressing NK-cell markers.

This receptor was obtained from a young woman in good health. The specimen was PBMCs. The genes are TRBV20-1 and TRBJ1-6; D not resolved. The CDR3: CSAKGSGAVSYNSPLHF. As DNA, the CDR3 is TGCAGTGCTAAAGGCAGTGGAGCGGTATCCTATAATTCACCCCTCCACTTT.